What follows are 29 T cell receptor beta chains derived from one specimen sequenced in a study of cytomegalovirus exposure and HLA in healthy donors. PCR was performed using 60 Vbeta and 13 Jbeta primers. Using immunoSEQ multiplex PCR, the repertoire was profiled, and TCRdb retains in-frame clones only, with some absent. Of some 130,000 clones listed, over 50% are singletons. Material: PBMCs. The receptors originated from a human donor in good health.

The J gene is TRBJ2-5, the V gene TRBV7-9; 7 nucleotides line up with TRBD1. Unmatched junction bases numbered 3, after V lost 5 bases and J lost 3 bases. Germline CDR1 is SEHNR and CDR2 is FQNEAQ (reference sequence). The CDR3 extends over 13 amino acids. As DNA, the CDR3 is TGTGCCAGCAGCCCGACAGGGAAAGAGACCCAGTACTTC. It yields the protein CASSPTGKETQYF.

The chain carries TRBV9 and TRBJ2-7; 10 positions agree with TRBD1. This CDR3 has 14 amino acids. Germline loops: CDR1 SGDLS, CDR2 YYNGEE. J lost 4 bases, V lost 3 bases, and 4 bases had no gene match. The CDR3, as DNA: TGTGCCAGCAGCGCCGGGACAGGGGTGTACGAGCAGTACTTC. Residues: CASSAGTGVYEQYF.

The CDR3 coding sequence is TGTGCCAACAGCGGGAGTCAGTCCTACGAGCAGTACTTC. It is translated as CANSGSQSYEQYF. The rearrangement uses TRBV6-5 and TRBJ2-7; 8 nucleotides match TRBD2. Germline loops: CDR1 MNHEY, CDR2 SVGAGI. Trimming removed 10 bases from V and 1 base from J; junction bases left unmatched: 6. The CDR3 consists of 13 residues.

This chain connects TRBV6-5 to TRBJ1-5, with 9 positions matching TRBD1. With 5 bases clipped from V and 4 bases from J, the junction kept 3 bases outside the gene matches. The V gene's germline CDR1 is MNHEY and CDR2 SVGAGI. The CDR3 is 14 residues long. The CDR3 reads CASSLGQGNQPQHF. The CDR3, as DNA: TGTGCCAGCAGTCTGGGACAGGGAAATCAGCCCCAGCATTTT.

The rearrangement links TRBV2 to TRBJ2-4; D possibly corresponds to TRBD2 (7 bases). The CDR3 runs 14 residues. The germline V gene has CDR1 SNHLY and CDR2 FYNNEI. Trimming took 6 bases from V and 8 from J, leaving 17 bases between them. CDR3 nucleotide sequence: TGTGCCAGCAGGACAGGCGGGGGCGCGGACATTCAGTACTTC. Protein sequence: CASRTGGGADIQYF.

In nucleotides, the CDR3 is TGCGCCAGCAGCTTGGCCAGGGGAGCCTACGAGCAGTACTTC. Its translation: CASSLARGAYEQYF. The V and J genes are TRBV5-1 and TRBJ2-7; D may be TRBD1 (6 bases). This CDR3 has 14 amino acids. CDR1 and CDR2 from the germline V gene are SGHRS and YFSETQ. V lost 0 bases and J 2 bases, leaving 9 bases between the germline ends.

The genes are TRBV6-1 and TRBJ2-1; TRBD1 is a possible D gene (6 bases). Trimming left V 11 bases short and J 1 base short, with 15 bases between. This CDR3 contains 14 residues. CDR1 is MNHNS, CDR2 SASEGT, per germline. The CDR3 coding sequence is TGTGCCTCGAAGGACAGTGATTCCTACAATGAGCAGTTCTTC. Residues: CASKDSDSYNEQFF.

This chain uses TRBV28 with TRBJ2-1, with 9 bases matching TRBD2. CDR1 is MDHEN, CDR2 SYDVKM, per germline. This CDR3 contains 12 residues. Trimming took 8 bases from V and 5 from J; bases not matched to a gene: 1. The CDR3 sequence is CASEREDNEQFF. CDR3 nucleotide sequence: TGTGCCAGCGAGCGGGAGGACAATGAGCAGTTCTTC.

The rearrangement joins TRBV5-4 to TRBJ2-2; 11 bases fit TRBD1. This CDR3 has 15 residues. The germline V gene has CDR1 SGHNT and CDR2 YYREEE (reference sequence). With V trimmed by 4 bases and J by 5 bases, 4 bases remained unmatched. The DNA of the CDR3 is TGTGCCAGCAGCCCCGGGACAGGGGGGACCGGGGAGCTGTTTTTT. Translating gives CASSPGTGGTGELFF.

This clone was seen only once. V gene TRBV13 combines with J gene TRBJ2-3, with D hard to call. CDR3 length equals 13 residues. CDR1 and CDR2 from the germline V gene are PRHDT and FYEKMQ (reference sequence). V was clipped by 4 bases and J by 0 bases, with 5 bases between them. DNA for the CDR3: TGTGCCAGCAGCTATCGTAGCACAGATACGCAGTATTTT. This codes for CASSYRSTDTQYF.

The CDR3 DNA sequence: TGCAGTGCTAAGCTGGACTTCCCCCAGTACTTC. It yields the protein CSAKLDFPQYF. The V and J genes are TRBV20-1 and TRBJ2-7, with D maybe TRBD2 (5 bases). The CDR3 sequence is 11 residues long. Germline assignment: CDR1 DFQATT and CDR2 SNEGSKA (reference sequence). V lost 4 bases, J lost 10 bases, and 14 bases lay in between.

As concerns this clone: Distinct nucleotide sequences in the sample also encode this CDR3. The chain's CDR3 is CASSLDRGYEQYF. As DNA, the CDR3 is TGTGCCAGCAGCTTAGACAGGGGCTACGAGCAGTACTTC. The chain recombines TRBV7-8 with TRBJ2-7; 7 positions agree with TRBD1. V shed 1 base and J 3 bases; nucleotides not matched to a gene: 0. The CDR3 is made up of 13 amino acids. Germline assignment: CDR1 SGHVS and CDR2 FQNEAQ.

The chain employs TRBV28 and TRBJ2-7; TRBD1 matches at 8 bases. Germline CDR1 reads MDHEN; CDR2 reads SYDVKM. Unmatched junction bases numbered 7, after V lost 5 bases and J lost 4 bases. There are 14 residues in the CDR3. CDR3 sequence: CASSRWDRIYEQYF. The CDR3 coding sequence is TGTGCCAGCAGTAGATGGGACAGGATATACGAGCAGTACTTC.

This chain links TRBV6-1 with TRBJ1-1, with D uncertain. Germline CDR1 reads MNHNS; CDR2 reads SASEGT. The ends were cut back, 1 base at V and 6 bases at J, with 18 bases in the middle. This CDR3 comprises 16 residues. DNA for the CDR3: TGTGCCAGCAGTGAAGGGACTCGGCCGTCGAGTGCTGAAGCTTTCTTT. Translating gives CASSEGTRPSSAEAFF.

The V gene is TRBV7-2, the J gene TRBJ2-5; 7 bases fit TRBD1. CDR1 SGHTA and CDR2 FQGNSA come from the germline V gene. The CDR3 runs to 18 residues. With V trimmed by 3 bases and J by 1 base, 14 bases remained unmatched. CDR3 sequence: CASSLKDRLVNLQETQYF. CDR3 sequence (DNA): TGTGCCAGCAGCTTGAAGGACAGGCTCGTCAACCTCCAAGAGACCCAGTACTTC.

The chain couples TRBV7-3 to TRBJ2-1; 7 bases map to TRBD2. The CDR3 totals 13 residues. The ends lost 8 bases at V and 10 bases at J; junction bases unmatched: 11. Germline V gene data show CDR1 as SGHTA and CDR2 as FQGTGA. CDR3 region: CASGEGPSGEQFF. CDR3 nucleotides: TGTGCCAGCGGGGAGGGACCCTCCGGCGAGCAGTTCTTC.

The chain has TRBV7-9 and TRBJ2-5, with D perhaps matching TRBD1 (6 bases). The CDR3 length is 13 residues. Trimming removed 7 bases at V and 1 base at J, with 10 bases between. Per germline, CDR1 SEHNR and CDR2 FQNEAQ (reference sequence). The CDR3 DNA sequence: TGTGCCAGCACTGGACAGCTCCAAGAGACCCAGTACTTC. Encoded protein: CASTGQLQETQYF.

V gene TRBV29-1 combines with J gene TRBJ2-5, with TRBD2 matching 11 bases. The CDR3 consists of 14 residues. V dropped 7 bases and J dropped 2; count of bases not matched to a gene: 6. Germline V CDR1 and CDR2: SQVTM, ANQGSEA. The CDR3 spells CSASSGRGQETQYF. The CDR3 region has the DNA TGCAGCGCTAGTAGCGGGAGGGGGCAAGAGACCCAGTACTTC.

This clone was counted only a few times. The chain recombines TRBV6-1 with TRBJ2-7, with TRBD2 as a possible D gene (6 bases). Germline V gene sequence: CDR1 MNHNS, CDR2 SASEGT. The CDR3 has 15 amino acids. Trimming cost V 1 base and J 2 bases, with 12 bases left between them. The CDR3 bases are TGTGCCAGCAGTGAAGATGGAGGGGATACCTACGAGCAGTACTTC. Protein sequence: CASSEDGGDTYEQYF.

The chain joins TRBV18 to TRBJ2-1; 7 nucleotides agree with TRBD2. The germline CDR1 and CDR2 sequences are KGHSH and LQKENI. J was trimmed by 9 bases and V by 3 bases; bases with no gene match: 2. The CDR3 spans 12 residues. The CDR3 DNA is TGTGCCAGCTCACCGGGGGGGGTTGAGCAGTTCTTC. The encoded protein is CASSPGGVEQFF.

The genes are TRBV4-2 and TRBJ2-7; D is ambiguous. V dropped 6 bases and J dropped 9 bases, with 24 bases sitting between them. The CDR3 is 15 residues long. Germline CDR1 LGHNA, CDR2 YNFKEQ. CDR3 in DNA: TGTGCCAGCAGTCCCTCAATGGCCGATCCACGGAGGCAGTACTTC. Translating it yields CASSPSMADPRRQYF.

The CDR3 reads CASSSSYQETQYF. The CDR3 nucleotides read TGCGCCAGCAGCTCCTCCTACCAAGAGACCCAGTACTTC. This sequence joins TRBV5-1 and TRBJ2-5; no firm D call. Germline CDR1 is SGHRS and CDR2 is YFSETQ. Trimming removed 3 bases at V and 0 bases at J, with 6 bases between. CDR3 length equals 13 residues.

V is TRBV6-1 and J is TRBJ1-2; D is perhaps TRBD1 (5 bases). Between the trimmed V and J ends, which lost 3 bases and 4 bases, there was a span of 9 bases. This CDR3 contains 13 residues. Looked up from germline, CDR1 is MNHNS and CDR2 is SASEGT. CDR3 in DNA: TGTGCCAGCAGTGATGCAGGGTCCTATGGCTACACCTTC. This encodes CASSDAGSYGYTF.

The genes are TRBV28 and TRBJ2-3, with D tentatively TRBD2 (7 bases). Between the trimmed V and J ends, which lost 4 bases and 1 base, there was a span of 15 bases. Looked up from germline, CDR1 is MDHEN and CDR2 is SYDVKM. The CDR3 extends over 16 amino acids. CDR3 amino acids: CASSSSRGAGTDTQYF. The CDR3 bases are TGTGCCAGCAGTTCCTCTCGGGGGGCGGGCACAGATACGCAGTATTTT.

The CDR3 DNA sequence: TGTGCCAGCAGCCATGACAGGGGGCGCGGAGTTGGCTACACCTTC. The encoded protein is CASSHDRGRGVGYTF. The V call is TRBV7-8, the J call TRBJ1-2; 10 nucleotides line up with TRBD1. The length of the CDR3 is 15 residues. The ends lost 5 bases at V and 7 bases at J; junction bases unmatched: 10. Per germline, CDR1 SGHVS and CDR2 FQNEAQ.

About this clone: A read error may produce the germline difference seen at one junction end. The chain links TRBV29-1 to TRBJ2-5; D gene ambiguous. This CDR3 spans 13 amino acids. Germline loops: CDR1 SQVTM, CDR2 ANQGSEA. CDR3 sequence: CSVERQFQEAQYF. The CDR3 bases are TGCAGCGTTGAGAGGCAGTTCCAAGAGGCCCAGTACTTC.

This clone was seen a few times. The rearrangement joins TRBV2 to TRBJ2-1; possible D gene TRBD2, 6 bases. Trimming removed 4 bases at V and 10 bases at J, with 17 bases between. CDR3 length: 14 residues. Germline loops: CDR1 SNHLY, CDR2 FYNNEI. In nucleotides, the CDR3 is TGTGCCAGCAGTGTAGGTTTCGGGGGAGACGAGCAGTTCTTC. Residues: CASSVGFGGDEQFF.

The J gene is TRBJ2-1, the V gene TRBV4-1; TRBD2 matches 12 bases. The CDR3 is made up of 17 amino acids. V lost 0 bases and J lost 7; bases outside the gene matches: 7. In germline, CDR1 is MGHRA, CDR2 YSYEKL. The CDR3 reads CASSQERTSGAGNEQFF. CDR3 DNA sequence: TGCGCCAGCAGCCAAGAAAGGACTAGCGGGGCGGGGAATGAGCAGTTCTTC.

V gene TRBV6-5 combines with J gene TRBJ2-5, with D hard to call. The V and J ends lost 7 bases and 5 bases respectively, with 14 bases between them. Germline values: CDR1 MNHEY, CDR2 SVGAGI. The CDR3 length is 13 residues. The CDR3 DNA follows: TGTGCCAGCACTCCCCGGGTTGGGGAGACCCAGTACTTC. It yields the protein CASTPRVGETQYF.